This TCR beta chain is from a study of response to subunit inactivated influenza vaccine. Findings and limits, study-wide: A suggestion made by the authors is that each seasonal influenza vaccination recruits few new T cells.

TCRdb ran MiXCR on the RT-PCR reads and lists one entry per CDR3 protein. The sample shows about 800,000 distinct CDR3 sequences, 21% of them seen only once. With regard to this clonotype: The antigen is unknown.

Material: PBMCs from blood, obtained 5 days after vaccination. The receptor's source is a man over 45 who received an inactivated influenza vaccine.

The CDR3 spells CASSPQRQRQGRDYGYTF. The DNA for the CDR3 is TGCGCCAGCAGCCCGCAAAGACAACGACAGGGGAGAGACTATGGCTACACCTTC. V and J are TRBV5-1 and TRBJ1-2; 8 positions agree with TRBD1. In germline, CDR1 is SGHRS, CDR2 YFSETQ. This CDR3 spans 18 amino acids. Trimming removed 4 bases from V and 3 bases from J; junction bases left unmatched: 17.